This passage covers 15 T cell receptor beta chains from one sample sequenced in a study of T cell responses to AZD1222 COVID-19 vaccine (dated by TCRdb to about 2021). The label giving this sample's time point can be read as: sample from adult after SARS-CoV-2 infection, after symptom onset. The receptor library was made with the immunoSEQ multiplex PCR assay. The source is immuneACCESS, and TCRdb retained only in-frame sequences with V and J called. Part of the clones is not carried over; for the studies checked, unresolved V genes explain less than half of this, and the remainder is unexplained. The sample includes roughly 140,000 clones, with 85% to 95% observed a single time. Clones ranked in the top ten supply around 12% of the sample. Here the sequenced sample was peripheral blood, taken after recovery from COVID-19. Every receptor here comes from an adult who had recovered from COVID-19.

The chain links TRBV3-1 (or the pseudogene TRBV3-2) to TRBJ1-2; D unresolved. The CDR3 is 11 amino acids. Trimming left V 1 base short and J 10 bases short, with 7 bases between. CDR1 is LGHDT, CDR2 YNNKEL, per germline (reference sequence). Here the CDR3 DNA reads TGTGCCAGCAGCCAAGTGGGAGACTACACCTTC. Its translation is CASSQVGDYTF.

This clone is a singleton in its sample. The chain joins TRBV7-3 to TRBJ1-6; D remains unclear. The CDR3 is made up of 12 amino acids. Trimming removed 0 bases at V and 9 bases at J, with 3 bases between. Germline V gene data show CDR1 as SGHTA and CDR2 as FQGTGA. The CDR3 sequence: CASSLTGSPLHF. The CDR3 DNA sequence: TGTGCCAGCAGCTTAACGGGTTCACCCCTCCACTTT.

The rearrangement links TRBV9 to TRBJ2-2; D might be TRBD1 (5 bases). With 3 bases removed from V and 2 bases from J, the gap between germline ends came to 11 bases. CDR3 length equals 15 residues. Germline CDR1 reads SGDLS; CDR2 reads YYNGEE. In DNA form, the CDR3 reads TGTGCCAGCAGCGGGGGCCTAAGCAACACCGGGGAGCTGTTTTTT. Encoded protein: CASSGGLSNTGELFF.

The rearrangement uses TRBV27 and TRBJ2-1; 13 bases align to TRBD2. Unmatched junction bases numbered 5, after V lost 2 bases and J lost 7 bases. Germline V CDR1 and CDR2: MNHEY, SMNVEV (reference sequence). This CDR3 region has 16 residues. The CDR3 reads CASSLRGLAGVNEQFF. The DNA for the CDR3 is TGTGCCAGCAGTTTACGTGGACTAGCGGGAGTTAATGAGCAGTTCTTC.

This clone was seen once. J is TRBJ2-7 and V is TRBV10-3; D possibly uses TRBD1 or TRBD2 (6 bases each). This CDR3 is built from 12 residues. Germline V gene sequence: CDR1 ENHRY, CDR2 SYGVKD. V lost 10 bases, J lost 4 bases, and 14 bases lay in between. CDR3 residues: CATAGHTYEQYF. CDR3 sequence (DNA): TGTGCCACCGCGGGACACACATACGAGCAGTACTTC.

The CDR3 region is CASSLGTGQADTQYF. In DNA form, the CDR3 reads TGTGCCAGCAGCTTGGGTACAGGGCAGGCAGATACGCAGTATTTT. The chain uses TRBV5-6 and TRBJ2-3, with D possibly being TRBD1 (6 bases). Looked up from germline, CDR1 is SGHDT and CDR2 is YYEEEE. V shed 0 bases and J shed 4 bases, with 12 bases lying between them. This CDR3 is 15 amino acids long.

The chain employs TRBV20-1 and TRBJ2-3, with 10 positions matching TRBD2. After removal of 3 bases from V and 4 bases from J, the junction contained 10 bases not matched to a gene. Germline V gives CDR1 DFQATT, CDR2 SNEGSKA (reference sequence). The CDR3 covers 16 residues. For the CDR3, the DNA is TGCAGTGCTAGTTCTAGCGGGAGAAGGTGGGCAGATACGCAGTATTTT. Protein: CSASSSGRRWADTQYF.

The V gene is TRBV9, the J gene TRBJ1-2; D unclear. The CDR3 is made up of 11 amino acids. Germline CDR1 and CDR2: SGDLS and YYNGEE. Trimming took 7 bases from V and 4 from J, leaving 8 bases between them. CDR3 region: CASGDTYGYTF. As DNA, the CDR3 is TGTGCCAGCGGTGACACCTATGGCTACACCTTC.

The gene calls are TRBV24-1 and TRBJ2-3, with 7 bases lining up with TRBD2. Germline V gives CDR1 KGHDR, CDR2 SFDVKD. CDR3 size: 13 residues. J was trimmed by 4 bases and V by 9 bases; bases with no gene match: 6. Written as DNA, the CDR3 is TGTGCCACCCGCGGGGGAGAGGCAGATACGCAGTATTTT. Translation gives CATRGGEADTQYF.

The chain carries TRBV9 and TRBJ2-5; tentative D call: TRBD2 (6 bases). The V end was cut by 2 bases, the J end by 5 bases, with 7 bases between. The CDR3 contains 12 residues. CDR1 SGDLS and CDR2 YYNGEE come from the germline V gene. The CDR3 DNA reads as TGTGCCAGCAGCGTGGCGGGGGAGACCCAGTACTTC. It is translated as CASSVAGETQYF. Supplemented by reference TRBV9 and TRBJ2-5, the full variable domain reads DSGVTQTPKHLITATGQRVTLRCSPRSGDLSVYWYQQSLDQGLQFLIQYYNGEERAKGNILERFSAQQFPDLHSELNLSSLELGDSALYFCASSVAGETQYFGPGTRLLVL.

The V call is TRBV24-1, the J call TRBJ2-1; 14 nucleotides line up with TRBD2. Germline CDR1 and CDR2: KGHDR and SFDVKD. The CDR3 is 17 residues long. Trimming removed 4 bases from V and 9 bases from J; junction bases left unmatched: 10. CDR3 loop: CATSETGTSGRKSEQFF. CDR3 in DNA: TGTGCCACCAGTGAAACCGGGACTAGCGGGAGAAAGTCTGAGCAGTTCTTC.

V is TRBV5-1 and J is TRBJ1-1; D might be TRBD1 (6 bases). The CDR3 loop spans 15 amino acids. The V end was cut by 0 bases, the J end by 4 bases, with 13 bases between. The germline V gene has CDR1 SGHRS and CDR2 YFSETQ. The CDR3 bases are TGCGCCAGCAGCTTGGCAGATCAGGGGAGCACTGAAGCTTTCTTT. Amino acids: CASSLADQGSTEAFF.

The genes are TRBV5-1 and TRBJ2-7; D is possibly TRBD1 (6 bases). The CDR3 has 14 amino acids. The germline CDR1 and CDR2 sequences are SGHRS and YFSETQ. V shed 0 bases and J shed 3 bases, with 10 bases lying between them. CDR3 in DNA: TGCGCCAGCAGCTTGGCGGGCAGGGGCTACGAGCAGTACTTC. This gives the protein CASSLAGRGYEQYF.

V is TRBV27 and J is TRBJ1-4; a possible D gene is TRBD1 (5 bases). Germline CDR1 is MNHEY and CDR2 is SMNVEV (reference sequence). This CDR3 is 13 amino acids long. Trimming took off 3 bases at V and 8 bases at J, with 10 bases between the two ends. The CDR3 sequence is CASSLEGREKLFF. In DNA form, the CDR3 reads TGTGCCAGCAGTTTGGAGGGACGAGAAAAACTGTTTTTT.

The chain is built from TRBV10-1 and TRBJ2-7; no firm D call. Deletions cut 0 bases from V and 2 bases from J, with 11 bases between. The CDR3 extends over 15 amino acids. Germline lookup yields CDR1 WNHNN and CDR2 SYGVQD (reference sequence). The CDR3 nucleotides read TGCGCCAGCAGTGAGTCGAAGGACGGCCCCTACGAGCAGTACTTC. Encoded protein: CASSESKDGPYEQYF.